This T cell receptor beta chain comes out of a study of blood T cell repertoires in COVID-19. Sequenced by immunoSEQ multiplex PCR; TCRdb stores in-frame clones only, minus some. Among tens of thousands of clones listed, 70% to 90% were seen once. This CDR3 has 13 residues. From germline, CDR1 is LNHDA and CDR2 SQIVND (reference sequence). Trimming took 9 bases from V and 4 from J; bases not matched to a gene: 5. The receptor comes from a human donor in a cohort sampled during active COVID-19. This sequence joins TRBV19 and TRBJ1-2; 10 nucleotides align to TRBD1. Material: peripheral blood. CDR3 coding DNA: TGTGCCAGCGGGACAGGGGCCTTCTATGGCTACACCTTC. This translates into CASGTGAFYGYTF. Full variable domain (missing parts from reference TRBV19 and TRBJ1-2): DGGITQSPKYLFRKEGQNVTLSCEQNLNHDAMYWYRQDPGQGLRLIYYSQIVNDFQKGDIAEGYSVSREKKESFPLTVTSAQKNPTAFYLCASGTGAFYGYTFGSGTRLTVV.